This section outlines one TCR beta chain sequence together with its context. This CDR3 has 15 residues. Germline lookup yields CDR1 SGHTA and CDR2 FQGNSA. Trimming took 3 bases from V and 3 from J; bases not matched to a gene: 8. This record comes from a study of blood T cell repertoires in COVID-19. For the study at large: Samples came from the United States, Italy and Spain, spanning acute and convalescent COVID-19. The analysed material was cDNA or gDNA that came from T cells, B-cell-depleted T cells, or PBMCs.

Authors' data handling: Quantification of nucleated cells was approximated via reference gene primer amplification. This table comes from immunoSEQ multiplex PCR, and its TCRdb copy is limited to in-frame clones, with some not included. V and J calls and clone size are given by that table; D and trimming were obtained from the DNA. The sample consists of about 35,000 clones, 70% to 90% of them appearing once. The receptor was derived from a human donor in a cohort sampled during active COVID-19. The genes are TRBV7-2 and TRBJ2-7; 7 nucleotides line up with TRBD1. What was sequenced was peripheral blood. The chain's CDR3 is CASSFLWDSYYEQYF. The CDR3 nucleotides read TGTGCCAGCAGCTTTTTATGGGACAGCTACTACGAGCAGTACTTC.